The 18 T cell receptor beta chains listed next were all sequenced from one sample in a study of siplizumab effects on memory and regulatory T cells. Repertoires were generated with immunoSEQ multiplex PCR, while TCRdb's copy carries only in-frame clones and drops some. The data contain some 96,000 clones, about 94% of them seen just once; the ten biggest clones take up approximately 1.5%. Material: non-Treg CD4+ T cells sorted from blood. These receptor sequences come from a human donor in good health.

This clone was counted once. The rearrangement joins TRBV5-8 to TRBJ1-5; 9 bases align to TRBD1. Germline loops: CDR1 SGHTS, CDR2 YDEGEE. The CDR3 consists of 17 residues. Trimming cost V 4 bases and J 0 bases; bases outside gene matches: 8. The CDR3 protein is CASSTGTGSYSNQPQHF. DNA for the CDR3: TGTGCCAGCAGCACCGGGACAGGGTCTTATAGCAATCAGCCCCAGCATTTT.

This chain joins TRBV7-2 and TRBJ1-3; D is uncertain. Germline CDR1 reads SGHTA; CDR2 reads FQGNSA. This CDR3 spans 15 amino acids. V lost 5 bases, J lost 0 bases, and 11 bases lay in between. CDR3: CASSRSPSSGNTIYF. The CDR3 nucleotides read TGTGCCAGCAGCCGAAGTCCCTCCTCTGGAAACACCATATATTTT.

V gene TRBV5-5 combines with J gene TRBJ2-2; 13 nucleotides line up with TRBD2. V shed 0 bases and J 4 bases; nucleotides not matched to a gene: 0. Germline V gene lookup returns CDR1 SGHKS and CDR2 YYEKEE (reference sequence). This CDR3 comprises 16 residues. In DNA form, the CDR3 reads TGTGCCAGCAGCTTGGGGACTAGCGGGAGCACCGGGGAGCTGTTTTTT. Its protein is CASSLGTSGSTGELFF. Looking up the rest from reference TRBV5-5 and TRBJ2-2 gives the full variable domain: DAGVTQSPTHLIKTRGQQVTLRCSPISGHKSVSWYQQVLGQGPQFIFQYYEKEERGRGNFPDRFSARQFPNYSSELNVNALLLGDSALYLCASSLGTSGSTGELFFGEGSRLTVL.

In its sample, this clone was seen once. The CDR3 DNA reads TGTGCCAGCACCTTCTTCTCTGGGGCCAACGTCCTGACTTTC. Translated, it gives CASTFFSGANVLTF. The chain recombines TRBV7-9 with TRBJ2-6, with D uncertain. The V gene's germline CDR1 is SEHNR and CDR2 FQNEAQ (reference sequence). Trimming took 7 bases from V and 0 from J, leaving 7 bases between them. CDR3 size: 14 residues.

The chain uses TRBV18 and TRBJ2-2; D call uncertain. Trimming left V 8 bases short and J 0 bases short, with 13 bases between. The germline CDR1 and CDR2 sequences are KGHSH and LQKENI. CDR3 length equals 15 residues. CDR3 loop: CASNIDVANTGELFF. The CDR3 nucleotides are TGTGCCAGCAACATTGATGTCGCGAACACCGGGGAGCTGTTTTTT.

The chain recombines TRBV6-5 with TRBJ2-1; 11 bases agree with TRBD1. Germline CDR1 MNHEY, CDR2 SVGAGI. The length of the CDR3 is 14 residues. V was clipped by 4 bases and J by 7 bases; unmatched bases: 3. The CDR3 protein is CASSLDRGRNEQFF. The DNA for the CDR3 is TGTGCCAGCAGTTTGGACAGGGGGCGAAATGAGCAGTTCTTC.

The chain couples TRBV20-1 to TRBJ2-5; D not resolved. Per germline, CDR1 DFQATT and CDR2 SNEGSKA (reference sequence). CDR3 size: 11 residues. Trimming shortened V by 6 bases and J by 5 bases, and 10 bases separated the two germline ends. CDR3 in amino acids: CSAAARETQYF. The CDR3 DNA reads TGCAGTGCCGCAGCGCGGGAGACCCAGTACTTC.

The chain carries TRBV18 and TRBJ1-3; D not certain. Trimming took off 2 bases at V and 0 bases at J, with 11 bases between the two ends. Per the germline V gene, CDR1 is KGHSH and CDR2 is LQKENI. The CDR3 has 16 residues. The CDR3 loop is CASSPSKKSSGNTIYF. The CDR3, as DNA: TGTGCCAGCTCACCAAGTAAAAAGAGCTCTGGAAACACCATATATTTT.

This clone has only one observation. V is TRBV11-3 and J is TRBJ2-7; D remains ambiguous. Germline V lookup: CDR1 SGHNT, CDR2 YENEEA. V lost 0 bases, J lost 2 bases, and 17 bases lay in between. This CDR3 has 17 residues. CDR3 sequence (DNA): TGTGCCAGCAGCTTAGATGGGATCAGGAATCCCACCTACGAGCAGTACTTC. It translates to CASSLDGIRNPTYEQYF.

The chain couples TRBV11-2 to TRBJ2-3; D tentatively fits TRBD1 or TRBD2 (7 bases each). V gave up 6 bases and J gave up 0 bases, with 22 bases separating them. The CDR3 extends over 18 amino acids. Per the germline V gene, CDR1 is SGHAT and CDR2 is FQNNGV. As DNA, the CDR3 is TGTGCCAGCAGTAGACTAGCAAGGGGGCCAGGAAGCACAGATACGCAGTATTTT. Translating gives CASSRLARGPGSTDTQYF.

The chain couples TRBV6-5 to TRBJ2-5, with 8 bases identical to TRBD1. Germline V gene data show CDR1 as MNHEY and CDR2 as SVGAGI. CDR3 length: 14 residues. J lost 2 bases, V lost 6 bases, and 5 bases had no gene match. As DNA, the CDR3 is TGTGCCAGCAGCCCTACAGGGGGACAAGAGACCCAGTACTTC. Translating it yields CASSPTGGQETQYF.

The rearrangement joins TRBV7-9 to TRBJ2-3, with TRBD2 matching 11 bases. Germline-derived CDR1 and CDR2 are SEHNR and FQNEAQ (reference sequence). Trimming at V came to 3 bases and at J to 4 bases, leaving 9 bases not matched to a gene. This CDR3 comprises 17 residues. The CDR3, as DNA: TGTGCCAGCAGCTTGGTTTCTAGCGGGAGGAGGTCAGATACGCAGTATTTT. Encoded protein: CASSLVSSGRRSDTQYF.

The table lists this clone with a count of one. The J gene is TRBJ1-4, the V gene TRBV18; the D is unclear. CDR1 and CDR2 (germline): KGHSH, LQKENI. V dropped 6 bases and J dropped 8 bases, with 7 bases sitting between them. The length of the CDR3 is 11 residues. The CDR3 is CASSQQEKLFF. DNA for the CDR3: TGTGCCAGCTCCCAACAGGAAAAACTGTTTTTT.

This clone occurred once. The chain joins TRBV6-5 to TRBJ1-5; D may be TRBD1 (5 bases). Germline lookup yields CDR1 MNHEY and CDR2 SVGAGI. CDR3 size: 13 residues. V shed 6 bases and J shed 2 bases, with 8 bases lying between them. The CDR3 sequence is CASRDMGNQPQHF. CDR3 DNA: TGTGCCAGCAGGGACATGGGCAATCAGCCCCAGCATTTT.

This clone was recorded only once. V is TRBV28 and J is TRBJ2-5, with 11 positions matching TRBD1. The germline V gene encodes CDR1 MDHEN and CDR2 SYDVKM. V shed 4 bases and J 1 base; nucleotides not matched to a gene: 14. CDR3 length: 19 residues. This CDR3 is CASSSQGGTGGNFQETQYF. CDR3 DNA sequence: TGTGCCAGCAGTTCCCAGGGTGGGACAGGGGGTAACTTCCAAGAGACCCAGTACTTC.

This sequence joins TRBV27 and TRBJ2-7; possibly TRBD2 for D (6 bases). Deletions cut 1 base from V and 2 bases from J, with 12 bases between. Germline CDR1 MNHEY, CDR2 SMNVEV (reference sequence). The length of the CDR3 is 15 residues. The CDR3 loop is CASSLLLGSAYEQYF. DNA of the CDR3: TGTGCCAGCAGTTTATTACTCGGGAGCGCCTACGAGCAGTACTTC.

This clone appeared once. The CDR3 sequence: CASSRNPSGITQYF. CDR3 nucleotide sequence: TGTGCCAGCAGCCGGAACCCATCGGGGATCACGCAGTATTTT. The chain couples TRBV7-2 to TRBJ2-3; TRBD2 might be the D (5 bases). The germline V and J ends were trimmed by 5 bases and 9 bases, with 18 bases remaining between them. This CDR3 comprises 14 residues. Germline CDR1 is SGHTA and CDR2 is FQGNSA.

The chain has TRBV7-8 and TRBJ2-7; maybe TRBD2 (5 bases). V shed 2 bases and J shed 7 bases, with 9 bases lying between them. The CDR3 has 12 residues. Germline CDR1 SGHVS, CDR2 FQNEAQ. CDR3 nucleotides: TGTGCCAGCAGCTTAACCTCGGGGGAGCAGTACTTC. This codes for CASSLTSGEQYF.